In this sample, the clone carrying this TCR beta chain turned up many times. The record originates from a study of T cells in Graves' hyperthyroidism and ophthalmopathy. The germline V and J ends were trimmed by 7 bases and 6 bases, with 7 bases remaining between them. CDR1 is SNHLY and CDR2 is FYNNEI in the germline V gene. CDR3 length: 11 amino acids. TCR beta CDR3 regions were amplified from RNA. Initially, a first-round RT-PCR of the TCR CDR3 employed the HTBI primer set. TCRdb reprocessed the multiplex PCR reads with MiXCR, giving one entry per CDR3 protein. The sample holds some 440,000 distinct CDR3 sequences, about a sixth seen once.

The chain carries TRBV2 and TRBJ2-1, with D uncertain. The receptor was derived from a woman aged 18-29 years with Graves' hyperthyroidism. The sequenced sample consisted of blood. In DNA form, the CDR3 reads TGTGCCAGCAATCGGTTCAATGAGCAGTTCTTC. It codes for CASNRFNEQFF.